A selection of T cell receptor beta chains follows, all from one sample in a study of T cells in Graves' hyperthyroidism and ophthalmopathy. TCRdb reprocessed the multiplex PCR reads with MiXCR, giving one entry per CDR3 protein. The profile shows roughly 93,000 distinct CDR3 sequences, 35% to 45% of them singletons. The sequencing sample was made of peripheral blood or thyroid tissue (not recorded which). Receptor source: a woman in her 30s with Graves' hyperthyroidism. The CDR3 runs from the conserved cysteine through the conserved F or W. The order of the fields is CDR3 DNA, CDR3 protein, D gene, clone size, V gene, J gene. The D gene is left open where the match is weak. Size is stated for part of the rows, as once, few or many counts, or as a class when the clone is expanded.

DNA: TGCGCCAGCAGCCAAGAGGGAACTAGCGGGAGCGGTAATACGCAGTATTTT; CDR3: CASSQEGTSGSGNTQYF; D: TRBD2; size: many; V: TRBV4-1; J: TRBJ2-3
DNA: TGTGCCAGCAGCGACCCCTCCCGGGACAGCTATGGCTACACCTTC; CDR3: CASSDPSRDSYGYTF; D: TRBD1; size: .; V: TRBV2; J: TRBJ1-2
DNA: TGTGCCAGCAGCTCACCCAGTCCGGGGGTTGTCCACGAGCAGTACTTC; CDR3: CASSSPSPGVVHEQYF; D: .; size: many; V: TRBV7-9; J: TRBJ2-7
DNA: TGCGCCAGCAGCACAGGGACAGGGGGCGGCACAGATACGCAGTATTTT; CDR3: CASSTGTGGGTDTQYF; D: TRBD1; size: few; V: TRBV5-1; J: TRBJ2-3
DNA: TGTGCCAGCAGTCAACGCTTCCAAGAGACCCAGTACTTC; CDR3: CASSQRFQETQYF; D: .; size: .; V: TRBV6-1; J: TRBJ2-5
DNA: TGTGCCACCAGCAGAGGAAGGCGACAGGTTTTT; CDR3: CATSRGRRQVF; D: .; size: .; V: TRBV15; J: TRBJ1-4
DNA: TGCGCCAGCAGCTTGTCGGGTAGTGGGGGGGCCTTCTACGAGCAGTACTTC; CDR3: CASSLSGSGGAFYEQYF; D: .; size: .; V: TRBV7-9; J: TRBJ2-7
DNA: TGTGCCAGCCGAGACAGACGGCGGTCTGGCAATCAGCCCCAGCATTTT; CDR3: CASRDRRRSGNQPQHF; D: .; size: many; V: TRBV6-6; J: TRBJ1-5
DNA: TGTGCCAGTAGTATTCGACAACTCAATCAGCCCCAGCATTTT; CDR3: CASSIRQLNQPQHF; D: .; size: medium-sized; V: TRBV19; J: TRBJ1-5
DNA: TGTGCCAGCAGCCATCGATGGACAGGGTCCACCTACGAGCAGTACTTC; CDR3: CASSHRWTGSTYEQYF; D: TRBD1; size: many; V: TRBV3-1; J: TRBJ2-7
DNA: TGTGCCAGCAGTGGACAGGTTCAGCCCCAGCATTTT; CDR3: CASSGQVQPQHF; D: .; size: many; V: TRBV6-1; J: TRBJ1-5
DNA: TGCGCCAGCAGCCAAGGCTTCACCTCGCGGGGTGGCTACACCTTC; CDR3: CASSQGFTSRGGYTF; D: .; size: many; V: TRBV4-1; J: TRBJ1-2
DNA: TGTGCCAGCAGTCCAACTTCATACAGGGGGCTAAATTCACCCCTCCACTTT; CDR3: CASSPTSYRGLNSPLHF; D: TRBD1; size: .; V: TRBV12-3/TRBV12-4; J: TRBJ1-6
DNA: TGTGCCAGCAGGGGGGGCGGATTGAGCACTGAAGCTTTCTTT; CDR3: CASRGGGLSTEAFF; D: .; size: .; V: TRBV28; J: TRBJ1-1
DNA: TGTGCCAGCAGCGAAGCGGCAGGGGGCGTCTATGGCTACACCTTC; CDR3: CASSEAAGGVYGYTF; D: TRBD1; size: .; V: TRBV7-9; J: TRBJ1-2
DNA: TGTGCCAGCAGCGTACGACAGGGGGCTCAAGCTTTCTTT; CDR3: CASSVRQGAQAFF; D: TRBD1; size: .; V: TRBV7-2; J: TRBJ1-1
DNA: TGTGCCAGTAGTCTGTTGGAGGGCGGCATCTATGGCTACACCTTC; CDR3: CASSLLEGGIYGYTF; D: .; size: .; V: TRBV19; J: TRBJ1-2
DNA: TGCAGTGCTGCCCGGGACAGGGGCTTCGGAGATACGCAGTATTTT; CDR3: CSAARDRGFGDTQYF; D: TRBD1; size: few; V: TRBV20-1; J: TRBJ2-3
DNA: TGTGCGGGCAGCCCGGGTTGGGCGGGGGTCGAGCAGTACTTC; CDR3: CAGSPGWAGVEQYF; D: TRBD2; size: .; V: TRBV7-3; J: TRBJ2-7
DNA: TGTGCCAGCAGTTTCATAGGGGGTTGGGAGACCCAGTACTTC; CDR3: CASSFIGGWETQYF; D: .; size: many; V: TRBV27; J: TRBJ2-5
DNA: TGTGCCAGCAGCCAGTACCGCCCAGATACGCAGTATTTT; CDR3: CASSQYRPDTQYF; D: .; size: .; V: TRBV7-9; J: TRBJ2-3
DNA: TGCAGTGCTAGAGAGGGCGGAAGCTCCTACGAGCAGTACTTC; CDR3: CSAREGGSSYEQYF; D: .; size: .; V: TRBV20-1; J: TRBJ2-7
DNA: TGTGCCAGCAGCCTCTGGCAGGTCAACACCGGGGAGCTGTTTTTT; CDR3: CASSLWQVNTGELFF; D: .; size: many; V: TRBV7-9; J: TRBJ2-2
DNA: TGTGCCAGCAGTGAAGGGACAGCGTATCCCTACGAGCAGTACTTC; CDR3: CASSEGTAYPYEQYF; D: TRBD1; size: many; V: TRBV28; J: TRBJ2-7
DNA: TGTGCCAGCAGTTTATACCGGGGCACTGAAGCTTTCTTT; CDR3: CASSLYRGTEAFF; D: .; size: many; V: TRBV27; J: TRBJ1-1
DNA: TGTGCCAGCAGCACCGGTCCAGGGGGTGAAAAACTGTTTTTT; CDR3: CASSTGPGGEKLFF; D: TRBD1; size: many; V: TRBV5-5; J: TRBJ1-4
DNA: TGCGCCAGCAGTCTGGAACGGGGGAGTTACGAGCAGTACTTC; CDR3: CASSLERGSYEQYF; D: .; size: few; V: TRBV5-1; J: TRBJ2-7
DNA: TGTGCCAGCAGCTTCGGGACAGGGGCCGGAGAGACCCAGTACTTC; CDR3: CASSFGTGAGETQYF; D: TRBD1; size: .; V: TRBV7-2; J: TRBJ2-5
DNA: TGTGCCAGCAGCTTGGCCCACTCCTATGGCTACACCTTC; CDR3: CASSLAHSYGYTF; D: .; size: many; V: TRBV5-6; J: TRBJ1-2